The 8 T cell receptor beta chains presented below share a single source sample, sequenced in a study of cytomegalovirus exposure and HLA in healthy donors. With 60 Vbeta and 13 Jbeta primers, the PCR was carried out. Sequencing used immunoSEQ multiplex PCR; TCRdb keeps in-frame clones, though not all of them. This sample has about 140,000 clones, with around 84% found just once. The sample was PBMCs. Receptor source: a man aged 45-60 years in good health and CMV-seronegative.

This clone has just a few counts. The chain uses TRBV14 and TRBJ2-7; D is unresolved. CDR3 length: 12 amino acids. Germline V lookup: CDR1 SGHDN, CDR2 FVKESK. With 4 bases removed from V and 7 bases from J, the gap between germline ends came to 11 bases. This CDR3 is CASSLFSREQYF. The DNA for the CDR3 is TGTGCCAGCAGCCTCTTCTCTCGGGAGCAGTACTTC.

V is TRBV5-1 and J is TRBJ1-2, with TRBD1 matching 7 bases. J was trimmed by 0 bases and V by 3 bases; bases with no gene match: 5. This CDR3 is 15 amino acids long. Germline V lookup: CDR1 SGHRS, CDR2 YFSETQ. CDR3 loop: CASSSGTEANYGYTF. The CDR3 DNA is TGCGCCAGCAGCTCCGGGACAGAAGCTAACTATGGCTACACCTTC.

The chain has TRBV28 and TRBJ1-2, with 7 bases aligning to TRBD1. The V gene end was trimmed by 7 bases and the J gene end by 0 bases; junction bases not matched to a gene: 14. The germline V gene has CDR1 MDHEN and CDR2 SYDVKM. The CDR3 loop spans 17 amino acids. The CDR3 DNA follows: TGTGCCAGCACATCCCAAGGGACAGCTTACTCTAACTATGGCTACACCTTC. The encoded protein is CASTSQGTAYSNYGYTF.

This clone was counted only a few times. The V call is TRBV6-1, the J call TRBJ1-5; D call uncertain. From germline, CDR1 is MNHNS and CDR2 SASEGT. This CDR3 has 13 residues. V gave up 8 bases and J gave up 7 bases, with 15 bases separating them. The CDR3 DNA sequence: TGTGCCAGCGGCGGAGGAGTGGGGCAGCCCCAGCATTTT. Its protein product is CASGGGVGQPQHF.

The genes are TRBV29-1 and TRBJ1-3, with D possibly TRBD1 on 6 matching bases. The CDR3 is 13 residues long. Germline V lookup: CDR1 SQVTM, CDR2 ANQGSEA. V was shortened by 7 bases and J by 4 bases, with 14 bases between the two germline ends. Here the CDR3 reads CSATLQGGNTIYF. CDR3 sequence (DNA): TGCAGCGCCACCCTACAGGGAGGAAACACCATATATTTT.

There are a few counts of this clone. The chain joins TRBV2 to TRBJ2-3; 11 nucleotides agree with TRBD2. The CDR3 has 15 amino acids. Trimming cost V 6 bases and J 0 bases; bases outside gene matches: 2. CDR1 is SNHLY, CDR2 FYNNEI, per germline. Here the CDR3 reads CASSLAGGSTDTQYF. The CDR3 DNA is TGTGCCAGCAGCCTAGCGGGGGGTAGCACAGATACGCAGTATTTT. The whole variable domain, remainder taken from reference TRBV2 and TRBJ2-3, is EPEVTQTPSHQVTQMGQEVILRCVPISNHLYFYWYRQILGQKVEFLVSFYNNEISEKSEIFDDQFSVERPDGSNFTLKIRSTKLEDSAMYFCASSLAGGSTDTQYFGPGTRLTVL.

This CDR3 is CASSESGPSNYGYTF. The CDR3 coding sequence is TGTGCCAGCTCCGAAAGCGGGCCCTCTAACTATGGCTACACCTTC. The chain is built from TRBV6-1 and TRBJ1-2; D remains ambiguous. The CDR3 totals 15 residues. Germline CDR1 reads MNHNS; CDR2 reads SASEGT. The V end was cut by 8 bases, the J end by 0 bases, with 16 bases between.

This sequence joins TRBV6-6 and TRBJ2-1, with D tentatively TRBD2 (5 bases). Germline V lookup: CDR1 MNHNY, CDR2 SVGAGI (reference sequence). Trimming removed 5 bases from V and 5 bases from J, with 16 bases in between. The CDR3 is 15 residues long. CDR3 sequence (DNA): TGTGCCAGCAGTGCAGCAGGAGGAGTCCACAATGAGCAGTTCTTC. Its translation: CASSAAGGVHNEQFF.